This T cell receptor beta chain came from a study of blood T cell repertoires in COVID-19 (dated by TCRdb to 2018 to 2021). For the study in its entirety: Samples from collaborators originated in the United States, Italy and Spain and spanned both the acute and convalescent phases of COVID-19. The material from the prospective study consisted of cDNA or gDNA derived from T cells, B-cell-depleted T cells, or PBMCs. The dataset comprised deeply sampled blood TCRbeta repertoires from subjects exposed to, actively infected with, or recovered from COVID-19. The repertoires were released in a freely available public database meant as a resource for research on the immune response to SARS-CoV-2. Samples were obtained from the ongoing ImmuneRACE study (first 160 participants) and from about 1,300 subjects provided by 6 global collaborators. The sample metadata nearly always contained a de-identified subject ID, COVID-19 status, age in years and sex. Where available, HLA class I and class II types were obtained from metadata supplied by the sample provider rather than from assay-based typing.

The paper's findings and limits, for the study overall: The amount of clinical and demographic metadata varied by source and participant and was provided uncurated.

Regarding this clone: The clone's antigen remains unknown. No much larger clone is present one base from it, and per-base qualities are unavailable.

Whole blood was collected in K2EDTA tubes by collaborating institutions according to the institutions' own protocols. Collaborator samples were shipped for TCRbeta analysis as frozen whole blood, isolated PBMCs, or DNA extracted from either sample type. Measured from the cysteine to the phenylalanine, the CDR3 is 12 residues long. Only the CDR3 part of the read is kept: 36 bases, read in frame from the first base. V is cut back by 4 bases and J by 7 bases, with 1 base in the junction unmatched. The germline V gene encodes CDR1 KGHDR and CDR2 SFDVKD. TCRbeta CDR3 regions were amplified from genomic DNA using the immunoSEQ Assay, a bias-controlled multiplex PCR. Processing in the source paper ran as follows. Within the assay, amplification of reference gene primers was used to estimate how many nucleated cells each sample contained. To quantify the absolute abundance of each unique TCRbeta CDR3 rearrangement, sequence reads were collapsed and filtered. For each sample, productive Simpson clonality was calculated as the square root of Simpson's diversity index across productive rearrangements. Sourced from immuneACCESS, this table was stored by TCRdb with only in-frame sequences that have V and J called. A share of the clones is absent; for the studies checked, an unresolved V gene accounts for under half, and the remainder has no known explanation. V, J and clone size are taken as reported in that table, and D and trimming were inferred from the DNA itself. This sample comprises under 350,000 clones, roughly 89% of them detected only once. The ten largest clonotypes hold roughly 2.1% of the sample.

Recombination connected TRBV24-1 to TRBJ1-2; 8 central nucleotides agree with TRBD1. The receptor was isolated from a man over 45 with acute or convalescent COVID-19. The sequenced sample consisted of peripheral blood. The DNA sequence is as follows: TGTGCCACCAGTGACGGGACAGGTGGCTACACCTTC. Translated, this gives CATSDGTGGYTF.